The clone carrying this T cell receptor beta chain was seen repeatedly, ten times or more. The antigen remains unidentified. The sample comes from a study of Graves' ophthalmopathy and Graves' hyperthyroidism. Germline lookup yields CDR1 KGHSH and CDR2 LQKENI. The CDR3 runs to 14 residues. With V trimmed by 2 bases and J by 4 bases, 3 bases remained unmatched. The authors enrolled newly diagnosed hyperthyroidism patients aged 18 to 65 with under 2 months' duration. Patients were diagnosed from clinical symptoms, serum thyroxine, TRAb, thyroid ultrasound and orbital computed tomography. The PBMCs used were ones drawn from about 9.2 ml of fresh peripheral blood. Investigators amplified TCR beta CDR3 regions from RNA transcripts. RT-PCR was first run with HTBI primers, then multiplex PCR in a second round. Using its own MiXCR run on the multiplex PCR reads, TCRdb lists one record per CDR3 protein. The profile shows about 400,000 distinct CDR3 sequences, 15% of them singletons.

Study-wide results and caveats: Ophthalmopathy versus stable hyperthyroidism: 13-signature model gave under 90% sensitivity, approximately 80% specificity.

The chain recombines TRBV18 with TRBJ2-5, with 8 bases lining up with TRBD1. Sequencing input: peripheral blood. This clonotype was obtained from a young woman with stable Graves' hyperthyroidism. CDR3: CASSPSGGSETQYF. CDR3 nucleotides: TGTGCCAGCTCACCATCAGGGGGCTCAGAGACCCAGTACTTC. Variable domain in full (rest from reference TRBV18 and TRBJ2-5): NAGVMQNPRHLVRRRGQEARLRCSPMKGHSHVYWYRQLPEEGLKFMVYLQKENIIDESGMPKERFSAEFPKEGPSILRIQQVVRGDSAAYFCASSPSGGSETQYFGPGTRLLVL.